The 5 T cell receptor beta chains listed next were all sequenced from one sample in a study of neoadjuvant anti-PD-1 for oral cavity cancer (dated by TCRdb to about 2021). According to the study, the label for this sample's time point signals: before neoadjuvant nivolumab. Library preparation used the immunoSEQ multiplex PCR assay. Sourced from immuneACCESS, this table was stored by TCRdb with only in-frame sequences that have V and J called. A share of the clones is absent; for the studies checked, an unresolved V gene accounts for under half, and the remainder has no known explanation. The sample table contains under 20,000 clones; only one count was recorded for approximately 70% of them. 2.5% to 3% of the sample is taken by the ten largest. The material was PBMCs, obtained before nivolumab (anti-PD-1) treatment. Receptors originate from a person aged 35-79 years with oral cavity squamous cell carcinoma.

This rearrangement joins TRBV2 to TRBJ2-2, with D possibly TRBD2 on 5 matching bases. The length of the CDR3 is 14 residues. Trimming pared 5 bases from V and 4 bases from J, leaving 11 bases between. The germline V gene has CDR1 SNHLY and CDR2 FYNNEI. Here the CDR3 reads CASSIMGSTGELFF. Written as DNA, the CDR3 is TGTGCCAGCAGTATCATGGGGAGCACCGGGGAGCTGTTTTTT.

V and J are TRBV9 and TRBJ2-5; TRBD2 aligns across 8 bases. V lost 0 bases, J lost 4 bases, and 8 bases stayed unmatched. There are 16 residues in the CDR3. Looked up from germline, CDR1 is SGDLS and CDR2 is YYNGEE. The CDR3 loop reads CASSVGLAGIGETQYF. The CDR3 DNA is TGTGCCAGCAGCGTAGGGTTAGCGGGAATTGGAGAGACCCAGTACTTC. Full variable domain (rest looked up from reference TRBV9 and TRBJ2-5): DSGVTQTPKHLITATGQRVTLRCSPRSGDLSVYWYQQSLDQGLQFLIQYYNGEERAKGNILERFSAQQFPDLHSELNLSSLELGDSALYFCASSVGLAGIGETQYFGPGTRLLVL.

V is TRBV5-5 and J is TRBJ2-3, with D hard to call. Germline CDR1 SGHKS, CDR2 YYEKEE (reference sequence). Trimming took 4 bases from V and 0 from J, leaving 9 bases between them. The CDR3 is 14 amino acids. The CDR3 DNA reads TGTGCCAGCAGCCCCCAGGCAAGCACAGATACGCAGTATTTT. It codes for CASSPQASTDTQYF.

This chain connects TRBV6-1 to TRBJ2-7, with 11 bases lining up with TRBD2. After removal of 6 bases from V and 2 bases from J, the junction contained 6 bases not matched to a gene. Germline loops: CDR1 MNHNS, CDR2 SASEGT. The CDR3 extends over 15 amino acids. The CDR3 DNA reads as TGTGCCAGCAGGCCGGTGACTAGCGGGACCTACGAGCAGTACTTC. Protein sequence: CASRPVTSGTYEQYF.

This chain links TRBV5-1 with TRBJ2-4; D call uncertain. The V gene lost 0 bases and the J gene lost 2 bases, with 6 bases spanning the gap. The CDR3 loop spans 14 amino acids. Germline V gives CDR1 SGHRS, CDR2 YFSETQ. The CDR3 loop reads CASSLGVTKNIQYF. CDR3 nucleotides: TGCGCCAGCAGCTTGGGGGTCACCAAAAACATTCAGTACTTC.